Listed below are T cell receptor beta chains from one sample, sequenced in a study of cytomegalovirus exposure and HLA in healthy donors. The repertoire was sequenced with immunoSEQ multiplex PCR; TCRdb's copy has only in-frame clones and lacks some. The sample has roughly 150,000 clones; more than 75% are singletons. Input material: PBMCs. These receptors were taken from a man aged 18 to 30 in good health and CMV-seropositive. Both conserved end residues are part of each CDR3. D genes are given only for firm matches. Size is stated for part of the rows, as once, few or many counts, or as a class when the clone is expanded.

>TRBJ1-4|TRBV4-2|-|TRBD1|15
CASSQGARGQEKLFF
TGTGCCAGCAGCCAAGGGGCCAGGGGGCAAGAAAAACTGTTTTTT
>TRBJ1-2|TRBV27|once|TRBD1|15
CASSLSAGGSSGYTF
TGTGCCAGCAGTTTATCTGCAGGGGGCTCTAGTGGCTACACCTTC
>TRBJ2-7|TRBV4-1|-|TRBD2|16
CASSQVAGAGNYEQYF
TGCGCCAGCAGCCAAGTGGCAGGAGCGGGAAACTACGAGCAGTACTTC
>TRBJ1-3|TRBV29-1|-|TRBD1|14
CSVVQGKGENTIYF
TGCAGCGTTGTACAGGGGAAGGGCGAAAACACCATATATTTT
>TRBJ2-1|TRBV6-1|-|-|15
CASSEYHFSYNEQFF
TGTGCCAGCAGTGAGTATCACTTTTCGTACAATGAGCAGTTCTTC
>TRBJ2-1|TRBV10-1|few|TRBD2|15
CASSVGLAGVHEQFF
TGCGCCAGCAGTGTCGGACTAGCGGGAGTTCATGAGCAGTTCTTC
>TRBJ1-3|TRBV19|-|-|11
CAGGFGNTIYF
TGTGCCGGAGGATTTGGAAACACCATATATTTT
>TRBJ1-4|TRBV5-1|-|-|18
CASSLSPRGGGAREKLFF
TGCGCCAGCAGCTTGAGCCCGCGCGGCGGGGGGGCTCGCGAAAAACTGTTTTTT
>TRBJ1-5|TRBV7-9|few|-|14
CASSLGAGNQPQHF
TGTGCCAGCAGTCTAGGGGCGGGCAATCAGCCCCAGCATTTT
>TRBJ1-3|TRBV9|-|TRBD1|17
CASSVETGRRSGNTIYF
TGTGCCAGCAGCGTAGAGACAGGGCGCCGATCTGGAAACACCATATATTTT
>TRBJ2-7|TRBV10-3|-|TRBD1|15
CAISEIWTGGYEQYF
TGTGCCATCAGTGAGATCTGGACAGGGGGCTACGAGCAGTACTTC
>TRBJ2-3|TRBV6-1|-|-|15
CASSAWTGGTDTQYF
TGTGCCAGCAGTGCATGGACGGGAGGCACAGATACGCAGTATTTT
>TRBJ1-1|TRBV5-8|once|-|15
CASSLVGGVLSEAFF
TGTGCCAGCAGCTTGGTTGGAGGGGTCTTATCTGAAGCTTTCTTT
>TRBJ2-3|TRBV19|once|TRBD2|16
CASSIAVREFGDTQYF
TGTGCCAGTAGTATAGCCGTGCGGGAGTTCGGAGATACGCAGTATTTT
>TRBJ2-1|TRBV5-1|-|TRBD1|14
CASSLDTGGNEQFF
TGCGCCAGCAGCTTGGACACAGGGGGCAATGAGCAGTTCTTC
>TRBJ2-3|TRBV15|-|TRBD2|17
CATSRDLAAGGTDTQYF
TGTGCCACCAGCAGAGATTTAGCGGCGGGAGGCACAGATACGCAGTATTTT
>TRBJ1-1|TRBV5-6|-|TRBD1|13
CASSYDRGTEAFF
TGTGCCAGCAGCTACGACAGGGGCACTGAAGCTTTCTTT
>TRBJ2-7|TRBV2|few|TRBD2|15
CASSDGTSGYYEQYF
TGTGCCAGCAGTGACGGGACTAGCGGCTACTACGAGCAGTACTTC
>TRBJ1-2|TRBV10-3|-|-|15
CAILEQGNPNYGYTF
TGTGCCATCTTAGAACAGGGAAACCCCAACTATGGCTACACCTTC
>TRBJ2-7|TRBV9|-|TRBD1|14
CASSRGQEIYEQYF
TGTGCCAGCAGCCGGGGACAGGAGATTTACGAGCAGTACTTC
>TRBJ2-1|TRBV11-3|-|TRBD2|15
CASSTGTSGVNEQFF
TGTGCCAGCAGCACAGGGACTAGCGGAGTAAATGAGCAGTTCTTC
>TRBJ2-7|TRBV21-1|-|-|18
CASSKVFRTGETSYEQYF
TGTGCCAGCAGCAAAGTTTTTAGGACAGGGGAGACATCCTACGAGCAGTACTTC